One sample yielded the 27 T cell receptor beta chains listed below, sequenced in a study of T cell clones after liver transplantation. Data came from immunoSEQ multiplex PCR; TCRdb stores just in-frame clones and leaves some out. The sample lists some 50,000 clones; around 70% were seen once. This sample comprised CD4+ T cells from blood, obtained at the 22-month timepoint. The source is a human patient who received a liver transplant. Some T cells may arise from the graft donor.

The table lists this clone with a few counts. The chain recombines TRBV10-3 with TRBJ2-5, with D perhaps TRBD1 (5 bases). Germline loops: CDR1 ENHRY, CDR2 SYGVKD. CDR3 length: 15 amino acids. Trimming stripped 6 bases from V and 1 base from J, with 15 bases between. The CDR3 sequence: CAISTSQGRQETQYF. Written as DNA, the CDR3 is TGTGCCATCAGCACATCTCAGGGCCGCCAAGAGACCCAGTACTTC.

This chain links TRBV19 with TRBJ2-7, with no clear D. Between the trimmed V and J ends, which lost 3 bases and 5 bases, there was a span of 23 bases. Per germline, CDR1 LNHDA and CDR2 SQIVND (reference sequence). The CDR3 is 17 residues long. The CDR3 sequence: CASSIGLSIFLTDEQYF. The CDR3 nucleotides are TGTGCCAGTAGTATTGGCCTCAGTATCTTCCTAACGGACGAGCAGTACTTC.

V and J are TRBV10-2 and TRBJ2-3; 8 positions agree with TRBD1. After removal of 3 bases from V and 4 bases from J, the junction contained 6 bases not matched to a gene. Germline CDR1 WSHSY, CDR2 SAAADI. This CDR3 is built from 15 residues. The CDR3 loop is CASSDLGQGPDTQYF. The CDR3 nucleotides are TGCGCCAGCAGTGACCTAGGACAGGGCCCAGATACGCAGTATTTT.

This clone was observed a few times. The rearrangement links TRBV6-5 to TRBJ1-6; TRBD1 aligns across 8 bases. Germline lookup yields CDR1 MNHEY and CDR2 SVGAGI. V was clipped by 5 bases and J by 8 bases; unmatched bases: 5. This CDR3 is built from 14 residues. The CDR3: CASSVRTGYSPLHF. CDR3 DNA: TGTGCCAGCAGTGTGAGGACAGGGTATTCACCCCTCCACTTT.

J is TRBJ1-3 and V is TRBV6-6, with D hard to call. This CDR3 contains 16 residues. Per the germline V gene, CDR1 is MNHNY and CDR2 is SVGAGI (reference sequence). V was shortened by 6 bases and J by 0 bases, with 15 bases between the two germline ends. The CDR3 DNA is TGTGCCAGCAGCCTATCTATCCCTTACTCTGGAAACACCATATATTTT. It specifies CASSLSIPYSGNTIYF.

This rearrangement joins TRBV6-5 to TRBJ1-5; possible D gene TRBD1, 5 bases. V was trimmed by 2 bases and J by 2 bases, leaving 10 bases between them. Germline V gives CDR1 MNHEY, CDR2 SVGAGI. This CDR3 spans 15 amino acids. The CDR3 DNA reads as TGTGCCAGCAGTTACGGGGCGGGCGGCAATCAGCCCCAGCATTTT. Its protein product is CASSYGAGGNQPQHF.

The rearrangement uses TRBV29-1 and TRBJ2-2, with 10 nucleotides matching TRBD2. The length of the CDR3 is 13 residues. Germline V gene lookup returns CDR1 SQVTM and CDR2 ANQGSEA. J was trimmed by 7 bases and V by 7 bases; bases with no gene match: 6. This chain's CDR3 is CSAAGGPSGELFF. CDR3 nucleotides: TGCAGCGCAGCGGGGGGGCCGAGCGGGGAGCTGTTTTTT.

The genes are TRBV6-1 and TRBJ2-5; the match to TRBD1 covers 7 bases. The CDR3 consists of 15 residues. Per germline, CDR1 MNHNS and CDR2 SASEGT. Trimming at V came to 6 bases and at J to 1 base, leaving 8 bases not matched to a gene. CDR3 amino acids: CASSQGQMSQETQYF. In nucleotides, the CDR3 is TGTGCCAGCAGCCAGGGACAGATGTCCCAAGAGACCCAGTACTTC.

The chain carries TRBV6-5 and TRBJ2-7; TRBD2 matches at 8 bases. V lost 5 bases and J lost 8; bases outside the gene matches: 8. CDR3 length equals 13 residues. Germline V CDR1 and CDR2: MNHEY, SVGAGI. This CDR3 reads CASSTPGGRKQYF. For the CDR3, the DNA is TGTGCCAGCAGTACCCCGGGGGGGCGGAAGCAGTACTTC.

This clone has only one observation. This chain connects TRBV2 to TRBJ2-3, with D unclear. This CDR3 spans 12 amino acids. Trimming took off 4 bases at V and 4 bases at J, with 6 bases between the two ends. Germline CDR1 reads SNHLY; CDR2 reads FYNNEI. The CDR3 region is CASSVGADTQYF. The CDR3, as DNA: TGTGCCAGCAGTGTAGGAGCAGATACGCAGTATTTT. Full variable domain (missing parts from reference TRBV2 and TRBJ2-3): EPEVTQTPSHQVTQMGQEVILRCVPISNHLYFYWYRQILGQKVEFLVSFYNNEISEKSEIFDDQFSVERPDGSNFTLKIRSTKLEDSAMYFCASSVGADTQYFGPGTRLTVL.

The rearrangement uses TRBV29-1 and TRBJ2-5; D not resolved. Trimming pared 6 bases from V and 5 bases from J, leaving 13 bases between. The germline V gene encodes CDR1 SQVTM and CDR2 ANQGSEA. This CDR3 is built from 12 residues. The CDR3 DNA follows: TGCAGCGTCGGACGAGGTCAGGAGACCCAGTACTTC. Its translation is CSVGRGQETQYF.

This clone occurred a few times. This chain uses TRBV11-2 with TRBJ2-2; D remains ambiguous. The CDR3 totals 15 residues. The V end was cut by 1 base, the J end by 3 bases, with 9 bases between. Germline CDR1 is SGHAT and CDR2 is FQNNGV. DNA for the CDR3: TGTGCCAGCAGCTTAGGTTCTCCGTACACCGGGGAGCTGTTTTTT. Residues: CASSLGSPYTGELFF.

CDR3 DNA sequence: TGTGCCAGCAGTGTGGAGGGAAGGAGGACAGATACGCAGTATTTT. Amino acid sequence: CASSVEGRRTDTQYF. The chain uses TRBV2 and TRBJ2-3, with D perhaps matching TRBD2 (6 bases). Per the germline V gene, CDR1 is SNHLY and CDR2 is FYNNEI. This CDR3 region has 15 residues. The germline V and J ends were trimmed by 4 bases and 3 bases, with 14 bases remaining between them. The complete variable domain, with remaining parts taken from reference TRBV2 and TRBJ2-3, reads EPEVTQTPSHQVTQMGQEVILRCVPISNHLYFYWYRQILGQKVEFLVSFYNNEISEKSEIFDDQFSVERPDGSNFTLKIRSTKLEDSAMYFCASSVEGRRTDTQYFGPGTRLTVL.

This clone was counted only a few times. This chain links TRBV5-1 with TRBJ2-7, with 12 positions matching TRBD2. The trim removed 5 bases at V and 1 base at J, leaving 7 bases unmatched. There are 16 residues in the CDR3. Germline loops: CDR1 SGHRS, CDR2 YFSETQ. The CDR3 loop reads CASSTGLAGSSYEQYF. CDR3 nucleotide sequence: TGCGCCAGCAGTACGGGACTAGCGGGTTCTTCCTACGAGCAGTACTTC.

The rearrangement uses TRBV29-1 and TRBJ2-7; 9 positions match TRBD2. J lost 2 bases, V lost 3 bases, and 5 bases had no gene match. This CDR3 has 14 residues. Germline CDR1 and CDR2: SQVTM and ANQGSEA. The CDR3 region is CSVDGLAGAYEQYF. In DNA, the CDR3 is TGCAGCGTTGACGGGTTAGCGGGGGCCTACGAGCAGTACTTC.

This chain links TRBV6-5 with TRBJ1-6; 8 bases align to TRBD1. The J segment lost 13 bases and the V segment lost 6 bases, leaving 14 bases of the junction unmatched. CDR1 and CDR2 (germline): MNHEY, SVGAGI. This CDR3 contains 15 residues. CDR3 residues: CASRDREVGLSPLHF. The CDR3 DNA follows: TGTGCCAGCAGGGACAGGGAGGTAGGGCTATCTCCCCTCCACTTT.

The chain has TRBV6-1 and TRBJ2-1; the D call may be TRBD1 or TRBD2 (7 bases each). CDR3 length: 12 residues. CDR1 and CDR2 (germline): MNHNS, SASEGT. V was trimmed by 9 bases and J by 5 bases, leaving 11 bases between them. CDR3 in DNA: TGTGCCAGTGGGAGGGGGCACAATGAGCAGTTCTTC. Translation gives CASGRGHNEQFF.

The V call is TRBV9, the J call TRBJ2-6; D is possibly TRBD2 (5 bases). Per the germline V gene, CDR1 is SGDLS and CDR2 is YYNGEE. The CDR3 is 18 amino acids. V dropped 1 base and J dropped 2 bases, with 16 bases sitting between them. The CDR3 loop reads CASSVIPLPGTGANVLTF. The CDR3 DNA sequence: TGTGCCAGCAGCGTAATCCCCCTCCCGGGGACTGGGGCCAACGTCCTGACTTTC.

The CDR3 nucleotides are TGTGCCACCCGACAGGGGGATCAGCCCCAGCATTTT. Its protein product is CATRQGDQPQHF. V usage is TRBV6-5 and J usage is TRBJ1-5; TRBD1 matches 9 bases. Germline V gene sequence: CDR1 MNHEY, CDR2 SVGAGI. Losses at the gene ends were 10 bases for V and 5 bases for J; bases not matched to a gene: 3. CDR3 size: 12 residues.

The CDR3, as DNA: TGTGCCAGCAGTGAGGCAGACACTGAAGCTTTCTTT. Its protein is CASSEADTEAFF. J is TRBJ1-1 and V is TRBV2; the D is unclear. V lost 3 bases and J lost 3, with 5 bases in between. There are 12 residues in the CDR3. Germline assignment: CDR1 SNHLY and CDR2 FYNNEI.

The J gene is TRBJ1-3, the V gene TRBV30, with D possibly matching TRBD1 (5 bases). The CDR3 runs 14 residues. V lost 4 bases and J lost 3, with 13 bases in between. Per the germline V gene, CDR1 is GTSNPN and CDR2 is SVGIG (reference sequence). CDR3 DNA sequence: TGTGCCTGGACCGGGATAGGGGATGGAAACACCATATATTTT. Its translation is CAWTGIGDGNTIYF. Full variable domain (rest looked up from reference TRBV30 and TRBJ1-3): SQTIHQWPATLVQPVGSPLSLECTVEGTSNPNLYWYRQAAGRGLQLLFYSVGIGQISSEVPQNLSASRPQDRQFILSSKKLLLSDSGFYLCAWTGIGDGNTIYFGEGSWLTVV.

The rearrangement links TRBV16 to TRBJ1-2; TRBD1 might be the D (6 bases). This CDR3 has 15 residues. Trimming removed 0 bases at V and 7 bases at J, with 15 bases between. Germline assignment: CDR1 KGHSY and CDR2 FQNENV. The CDR3 coding sequence is TGTGCCAGCAGCCAATCTCCAGGGACAACTGGTGGCTACACCTTC. Translated: CASSQSPGTTGGYTF. The full variable domain, rest sourced from reference TRBV16 and TRBJ1-2, is GEEVAQTPKHLVRGEGQKAKLYCAPIKGHSYVFWYQQVLKNEFKFLISFQNENVFDETGMPKERFSAKCLPNSPCSLEIQATKLEDSAVYFCASSQSPGTTGGYTFGSGTRLTVV.

CDR3 region: CASSPPTAISYEQYF. The CDR3, as DNA: TGTGCCAGCTCACCTCCGACAGCGATCTCCTACGAGCAGTACTTC. This chain joins TRBV18 and TRBJ2-7; D perhaps matches TRBD1 (5 bases). The germline V gene encodes CDR1 KGHSH and CDR2 LQKENI. V shed 3 bases and J shed 0 bases, with 12 bases lying between them. The CDR3 loop spans 15 amino acids.

This chain uses TRBV29-1 with TRBJ2-5; TRBD2 aligns across 10 bases. Trimming removed 3 bases from V and 0 bases from J; junction bases left unmatched: 10. The germline V gene has CDR1 SQVTM and CDR2 ANQGSEA. This CDR3 region has 17 residues. Here the CDR3 reads CSVEFASGGLYQETQYF. The CDR3 coding sequence is TGCAGCGTTGAGTTTGCTAGCGGGGGCCTGTACCAAGAGACCCAGTACTTC.

V is TRBV4-2 and J is TRBJ1-4; D is uncertain. Germline loops: CDR1 LGHNA, CDR2 YNFKEQ. Trimming left V 0 bases short and J 7 bases short, with 12 bases between. CDR3 length equals 15 residues. DNA for the CDR3: TGTGCCAGCAGCCAAGATTGGTCGTCTACTGAAAAACTGTTTTTT. Amino acids: CASSQDWSSTEKLFF.

The chain has TRBV19 and TRBJ2-1; 10 bases agree with TRBD2. J lost 10 bases, V lost 9 bases, and 12 bases had no gene match. There are 14 residues in the CDR3. Per germline, CDR1 LNHDA and CDR2 SQIVND (reference sequence). The DNA for the CDR3 is TGTGCCAGCTCGGAGCGGGGGGGAACCGAGGAGCAGTTCTTC. Amino acids: CASSERGGTEEQFF.

This chain links TRBV6-5 with TRBJ1-2; no reliable D call. The CDR3 totals 10 residues. Germline values: CDR1 MNHEY, CDR2 SVGAGI. The germline V and J ends were trimmed by 5 bases and 12 bases, with 10 bases remaining between them. The CDR3 region has the DNA TGTGCCAGCAGTGGCGAGCACCACACCTTC. This encodes CASSGEHHTF.